Shown below are 9 T cell receptor beta chains from a single sample sequenced in a study of blood T cell repertoires in COVID-19. The data were produced by immunoSEQ multiplex PCR, yet TCRdb's version contains in-frame clones alone and is incomplete. This table holds approximately 260,000 clones, roughly 80% found once. Sample: peripheral blood. The receptors derive from a woman in her thirties or forties with active or convalescent COVID-19.

The J gene is TRBJ2-7, the V gene TRBV18; D may be TRBD1 (6 bases). The CDR3 runs to 14 residues. Germline CDR1 is KGHSH and CDR2 is LQKENI. V lost 5 bases and J 4 bases, leaving 15 bases between the germline ends. The CDR3 nucleotides read TGTGCCAGCTCATCGACAGGACGGTCTTACGAGCAGTACGTC. It codes for CASSSTGRSYEQYV.

The chain recombines TRBV5-1 with TRBJ1-1; possible D gene TRBD1, 6 bases. Trimming took 4 bases from V and 3 from J, leaving 19 bases between them. Germline CDR1 SGHRS, CDR2 YFSETQ. The CDR3 has 16 amino acids. CDR3 amino acids: CASSPGQFLGDTEAFF. CDR3 in DNA: TGCGCCAGCAGCCCTGGACAGTTCCTGGGCGACACTGAAGCTTTCTTT.

V is TRBV4-1 and J is TRBJ1-4; 10 bases fit TRBD1. CDR1 and CDR2 from the germline V gene are MGHRA and YSYEKL. The CDR3 contains 17 residues. V lost 0 bases, J lost 8 bases, and 9 bases stayed unmatched. The CDR3 coding sequence is TGCGCCAGCAGCCAAGACCTCGGGACAGGGGAGGGCGAAAAACTGTTTTTT. Residues: CASSQDLGTGEGEKLFF.

V is TRBV9 and J is TRBJ2-1, with 8 bases that match TRBD2. From germline, CDR1 is SGDLS and CDR2 YYNGEE. This CDR3 spans 15 amino acids. The ends lost 2 bases at V and 7 bases at J; junction bases unmatched: 8. CDR3 sequence (DNA): TGTGCCAGCAGCGTTGGCGGGGGGCCAGTAAATGAGCAGTTCTTC. It yields the protein CASSVGGGPVNEQFF.

In its sample, this clone was seen once. V and J are TRBV19 and TRBJ2-3; 9 bases align to TRBD1. After removal of 6 bases from V and 0 bases from J, the junction contained 4 bases not matched to a gene. The CDR3 has 15 residues. The germline V gene encodes CDR1 LNHDA and CDR2 SQIVND (reference sequence). The DNA of the CDR3 is TGTGCCAGTAGAAAACAGGGGGCGAGCACAGATACGCAGTATTTT. Its translation is CASRKQGASTDTQYF.

This clone was counted once. The chain joins TRBV5-1 to TRBJ2-2; the D gene is possibly TRBD1 (6 bases). Deletions cut 7 bases from V and 2 bases from J, with 15 bases between. The CDR3 runs 15 residues. CDR1 SGHRS and CDR2 YFSETQ come from the germline V gene. This CDR3 is CASRPGTPNTGELFF. CDR3 nucleotide sequence: TGCGCCAGCCGGCCCGGGACACCAAACACCGGGGAGCTGTTTTTT.

This clone has only a few counts. The rearrangement uses TRBV14 and TRBJ1-2, with TRBD1 as a possible D gene (6 bases). The CDR3 covers 12 residues. Trimming removed 4 bases from V and 7 bases from J, with 10 bases in between. CDR1 is SGHDN, CDR2 FVKESK, per germline. CDR3: CASSRGQSGYTF. For the CDR3, the DNA is TGTGCCAGCAGCCGTGGACAGAGTGGCTACACCTTC.

The rearrangement joins TRBV7-6 to TRBJ1-2; D ambiguous. Germline V CDR1 and CDR2: SGHVS, FNYEAQ. The CDR3 sequence is 14 residues long. With 5 bases removed from V and 1 base from J, the gap between germline ends came to 11 bases. DNA of the CDR3: TGTGCCAGCAGCCCGACCGCGGGTAACTATGGCTACACCTTC. Amino acids: CASSPTAGNYGYTF.

Here the CDR3 reads CASTTTSGGYNEQFF. The CDR3 nucleotides read TGTGCCAGCACCACAACTAGCGGGGGGTACAATGAGCAGTTCTTC. V and J are TRBV28 and TRBJ2-1; 12 nucleotides agree with TRBD2. The length of the CDR3 is 15 residues. Germline V gene sequence: CDR1 MDHEN, CDR2 SYDVKM. J was trimmed by 4 bases and V by 7 bases; bases with no gene match: 5.